This T cell receptor (beta chain) comes out of a study of shared clonotypes between healthy human individuals. V lost 5 bases to trimming and J lost 2 bases, with 13 bases between them. Looked up from germline, CDR1 is MDHEN and CDR2 is SYDVKM. The CDR3 extends over 15 amino acids. Deep-level running was used for the assay. Generated by immunoSEQ multiplex PCR, the TCRdb table keeps only in-frame clones and is missing some. Altogether fewer than 400,000 clones are present, approximately 79% being singletons, with the ten largest covering 10% to 13%. The rearrangement uses TRBV28 and TRBJ1-5; D not certain. Sequencing was performed on memory CD4+ T cells sorted from blood. The subset here: CD45RA-negative fraction. The receptor was isolated from a man aged 25 to 45 in good health. The CDR3 here is CASSPFVGGNQPQHF. The CDR3 coding sequence is TGTGCCAGCAGTCCCTTTGTAGGCGGCAATCAGCCCCAGCATTTT.